This T cell receptor beta chain was sequenced during a study of shared clonotypes between healthy human individuals. For the study at large: Donors were two women and a few men aged 18 to 49.

With V trimmed by 5 bases and J by 9 bases, 5 bases remained unmatched. Germline V CDR1 and CDR2: SGHTA, FQGNSA. The CDR3 covers 14 residues. Only in-frame clones appear in the TCRdb table, and some are missing; sequencing was by immunoSEQ multiplex PCR. The sample shows approximately 480,000 clones, nearly 80% of them seen only once. Study findings and constraints: Among donors, clonotype sharing was expected to be affected by sequencing depth. Few donors restricted represented genetic and exposure-history diversity.

All donors qualified as healthy HIV-negative adults and had experienced no recent acute infections or vaccinations. Concerning this clone: Its antigen is still unknown.

The J gene is TRBJ1-6, the V gene TRBV7-2; TRBD1 matches at 9 bases. Material for sequencing was PBMCs. This receptor was identified in a middle-aged woman in good health. Some clones in this sample may be carry-over from other donors' samples. The CDR3 loop is CASSRDRGVSPLHF. The CDR3 DNA sequence: TGTGCCAGCAGCCGAGACAGGGGGGTTTCACCCCTCCACTTT.